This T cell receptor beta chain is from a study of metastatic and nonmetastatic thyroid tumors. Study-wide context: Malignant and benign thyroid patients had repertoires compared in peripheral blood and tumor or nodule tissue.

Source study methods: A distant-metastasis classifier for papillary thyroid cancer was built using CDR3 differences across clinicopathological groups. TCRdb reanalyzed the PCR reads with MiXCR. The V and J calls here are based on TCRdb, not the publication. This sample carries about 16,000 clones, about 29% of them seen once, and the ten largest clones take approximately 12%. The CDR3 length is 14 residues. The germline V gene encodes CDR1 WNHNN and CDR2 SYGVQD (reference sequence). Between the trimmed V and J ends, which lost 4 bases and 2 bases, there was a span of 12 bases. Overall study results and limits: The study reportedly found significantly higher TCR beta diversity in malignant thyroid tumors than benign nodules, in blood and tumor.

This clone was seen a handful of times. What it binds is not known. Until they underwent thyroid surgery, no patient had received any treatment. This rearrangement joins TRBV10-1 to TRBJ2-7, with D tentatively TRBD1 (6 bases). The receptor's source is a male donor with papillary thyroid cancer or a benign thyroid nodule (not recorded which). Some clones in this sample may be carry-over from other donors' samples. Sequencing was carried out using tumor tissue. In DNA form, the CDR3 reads TGCGCCAGCAGTGCGGAGGACAGTCCCTACGAGCAGTACTTC. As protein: CASSAEDSPYEQYF.